This T cell receptor (delta chain) derives from a study of delta chains in infants with herpesvirus infections. Looking at the study overall: From birth, Ugandan infants were followed prospectively for primary CMV infection.

Study-wide points: Uninfected infants and those infected after 120 days lacked the public clonotype.

Reverse transcription of PBMC RNA used primers specific for the gamma and delta chains. TCRdb applied CATT to the RT-PCR reads for clone calling. The repertoire has 2,500 to 4,000 delta-chain clones, approximately 32% of them found once; the top ten carry around 8%. Germline V gives CDR1 GEAIGNYY, CDR2 EKD. This CDR3 has 15 residues. Losses at the gene ends were 0 bases for V and 3 bases for J; bases not matched to a gene: 5. This clone is labeled large. The antigen is unknown. The TCR was taken from a human donor who was a Ugandan infant, either HIV-exposed or HIV-unexposed (not recorded which). The sample here was peripheral blood, taken at time point 3 of longitudinal follow-up. This chain uses TRDV2 with TRDJ1; TRDD3 aligns across 8 bases. Here the CDR3 DNA reads TGTGCCTGTGACACCGCGGGGATACTTTCCGATAAACTCATCTTT. It specifies CACDTAGILSDKLIF.